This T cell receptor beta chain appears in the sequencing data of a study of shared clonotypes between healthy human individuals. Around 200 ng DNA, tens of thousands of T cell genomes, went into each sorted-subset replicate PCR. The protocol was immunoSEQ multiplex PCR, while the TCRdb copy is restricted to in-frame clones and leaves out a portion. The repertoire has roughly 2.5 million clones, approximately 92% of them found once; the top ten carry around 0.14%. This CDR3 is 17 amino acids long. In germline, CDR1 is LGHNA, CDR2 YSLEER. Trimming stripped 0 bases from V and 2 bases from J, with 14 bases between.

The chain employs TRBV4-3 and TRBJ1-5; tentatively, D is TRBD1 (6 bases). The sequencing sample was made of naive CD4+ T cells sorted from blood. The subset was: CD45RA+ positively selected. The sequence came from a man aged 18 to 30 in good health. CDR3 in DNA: TGCGCCAGCAGCCAAGAATTCGCACAGGGTGGCAATCAGCCCCAGCATTTT. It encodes CASSQEFAQGGNQPQHF.